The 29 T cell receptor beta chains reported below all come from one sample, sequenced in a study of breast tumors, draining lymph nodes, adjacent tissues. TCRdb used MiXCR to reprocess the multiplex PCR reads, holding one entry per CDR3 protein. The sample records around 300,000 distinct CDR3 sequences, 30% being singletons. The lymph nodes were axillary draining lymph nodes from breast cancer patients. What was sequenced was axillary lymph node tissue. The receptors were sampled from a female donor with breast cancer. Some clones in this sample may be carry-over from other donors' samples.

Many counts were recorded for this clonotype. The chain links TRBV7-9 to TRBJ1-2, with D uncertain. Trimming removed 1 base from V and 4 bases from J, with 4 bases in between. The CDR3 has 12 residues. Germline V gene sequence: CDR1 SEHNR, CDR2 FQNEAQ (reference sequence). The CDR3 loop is CASSLEFYGYTF. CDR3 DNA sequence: TGTGCCAGCAGCTTAGAATTCTATGGCTACACCTTC.

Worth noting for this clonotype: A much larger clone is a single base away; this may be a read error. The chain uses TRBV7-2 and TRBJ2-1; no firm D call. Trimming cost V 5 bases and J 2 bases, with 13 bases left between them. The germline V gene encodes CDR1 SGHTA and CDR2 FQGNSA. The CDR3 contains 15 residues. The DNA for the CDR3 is TGTGCCAGCAGCCCCGGCACCTTTCCCTACAATGAGCAGTTCTTC. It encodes CASSPGTFPYNEQFF.

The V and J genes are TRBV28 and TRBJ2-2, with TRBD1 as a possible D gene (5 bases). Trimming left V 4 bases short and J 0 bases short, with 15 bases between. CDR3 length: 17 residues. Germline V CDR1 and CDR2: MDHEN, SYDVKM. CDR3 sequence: CASSSPTGLANTGELFF. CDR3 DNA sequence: TGTGCCAGCAGTTCCCCCACAGGTCTAGCGAACACCGGGGAGCTGTTTTTT.

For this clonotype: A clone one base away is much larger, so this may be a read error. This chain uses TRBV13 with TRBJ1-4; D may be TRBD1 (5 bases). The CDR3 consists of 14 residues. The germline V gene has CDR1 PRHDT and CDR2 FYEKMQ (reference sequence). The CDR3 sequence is CASRSTATNEELFF. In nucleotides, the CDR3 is TGTGCCAGCAGGTCGACAGCAACTAATGAAGAACTGTTTTTT. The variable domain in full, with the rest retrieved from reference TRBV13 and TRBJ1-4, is AAGVIQSPRHLIKEKRETATLKCYPIPRHDTVYWYQQGPGQDPQFLISFYEKMQSDKGSIPDRFSAQQFSDYHSELNMSSLELGDSALYFCASRSTATNEELFFGSGTQLSVL.

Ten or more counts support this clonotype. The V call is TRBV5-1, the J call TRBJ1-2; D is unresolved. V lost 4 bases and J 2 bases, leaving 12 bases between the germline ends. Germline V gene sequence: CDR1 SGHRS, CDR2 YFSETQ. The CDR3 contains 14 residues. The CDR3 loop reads CASSPDTNNYGYTF. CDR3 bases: TGCGCCAGCAGCCCAGACACAAACAACTATGGCTACACCTTC.

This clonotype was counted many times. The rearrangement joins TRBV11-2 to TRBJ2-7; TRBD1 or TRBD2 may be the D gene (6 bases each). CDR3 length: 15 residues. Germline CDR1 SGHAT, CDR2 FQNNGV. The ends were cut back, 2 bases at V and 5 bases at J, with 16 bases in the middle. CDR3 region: CASSLRDRGLDEQYF. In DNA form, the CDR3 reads TGTGCCAGCAGCTTACGGGACCGGGGGCTGGACGAGCAGTACTTC. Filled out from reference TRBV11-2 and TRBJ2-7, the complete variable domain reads EAGVAQSPRYKIIEKRQSVAFWCNPISGHATLYWYQQILGQGPKLLIQFQNNGVVDDSQLPKDRFSAERLKGVDSTLKIQPAKLEDSAVYLCASSLRDRGLDEQYFGPGTRLTVT.

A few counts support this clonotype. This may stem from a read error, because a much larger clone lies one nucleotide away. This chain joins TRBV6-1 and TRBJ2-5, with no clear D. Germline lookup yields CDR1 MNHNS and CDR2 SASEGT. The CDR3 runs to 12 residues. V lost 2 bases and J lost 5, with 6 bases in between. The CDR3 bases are TGTGCCAGCAGTGAAAGGTTGGAGACCCAGTACTTC. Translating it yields CASSERLETQYF.

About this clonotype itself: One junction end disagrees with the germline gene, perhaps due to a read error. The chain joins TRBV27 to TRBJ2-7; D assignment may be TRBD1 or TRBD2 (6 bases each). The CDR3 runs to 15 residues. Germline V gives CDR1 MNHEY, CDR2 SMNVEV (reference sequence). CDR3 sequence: CASSLIRGPTYEQHF. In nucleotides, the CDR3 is TGTGCCAGCAGTTTAATTCGGGGGCCAACCTACGAGCAGCACTTC.

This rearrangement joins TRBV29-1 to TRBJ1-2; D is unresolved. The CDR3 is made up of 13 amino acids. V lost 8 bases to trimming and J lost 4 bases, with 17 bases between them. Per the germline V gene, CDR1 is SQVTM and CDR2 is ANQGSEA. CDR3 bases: TGCAGCCTGGACGGGGTTTCTAGCTATGGCTACACCTTC. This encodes CSLDGVSSYGYTF.

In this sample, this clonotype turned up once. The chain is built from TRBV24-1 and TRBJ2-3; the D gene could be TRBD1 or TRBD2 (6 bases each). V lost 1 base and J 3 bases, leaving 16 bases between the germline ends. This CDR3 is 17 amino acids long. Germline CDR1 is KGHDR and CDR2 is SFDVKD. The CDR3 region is CATSDFALARGTDTQYF. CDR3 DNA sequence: TGTGCCACCAGTGATTTCGCGCTAGCGAGGGGGACAGATACGCAGTATTTT.

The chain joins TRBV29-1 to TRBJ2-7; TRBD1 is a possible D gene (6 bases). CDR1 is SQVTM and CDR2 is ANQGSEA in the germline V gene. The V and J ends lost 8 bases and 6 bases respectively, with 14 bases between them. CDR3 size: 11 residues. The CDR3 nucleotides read TGCAGCCTCGGACAGACCGGCGAGCAGTACTTC. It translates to CSLGQTGEQYF.

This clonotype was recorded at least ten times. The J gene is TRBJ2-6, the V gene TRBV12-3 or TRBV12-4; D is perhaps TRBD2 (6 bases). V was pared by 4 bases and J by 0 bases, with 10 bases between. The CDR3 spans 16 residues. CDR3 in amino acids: CASSSSGRSGANVLTF. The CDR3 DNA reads TGTGCCAGCAGTTCCAGCGGGCGCTCTGGGGCCAACGTCCTGACTTTC.

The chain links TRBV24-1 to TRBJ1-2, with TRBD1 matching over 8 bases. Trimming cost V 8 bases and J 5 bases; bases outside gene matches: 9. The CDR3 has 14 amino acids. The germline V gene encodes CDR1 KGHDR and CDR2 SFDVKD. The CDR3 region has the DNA TGTGCCACCATAAATCCGGGACAGGATTATGGCTACACCTTC. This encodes CATINPGQDYGYTF.

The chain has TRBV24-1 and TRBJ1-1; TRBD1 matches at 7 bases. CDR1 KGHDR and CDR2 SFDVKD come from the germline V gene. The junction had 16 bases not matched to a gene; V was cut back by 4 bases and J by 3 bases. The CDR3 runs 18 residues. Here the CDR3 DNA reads TGTGCCACCAGTGAACGATGGCGCCAGGGGGGTGAGGACACTGAAGCTTTCTTT. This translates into CATSERWRQGGEDTEAFF.

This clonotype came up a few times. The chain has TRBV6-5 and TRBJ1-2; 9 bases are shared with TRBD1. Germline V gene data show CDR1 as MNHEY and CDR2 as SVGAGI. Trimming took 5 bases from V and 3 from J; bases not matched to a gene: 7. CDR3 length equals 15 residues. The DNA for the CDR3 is TGTGCCAGCAGTCACGGGACAGGGAGGGACTATGGCTACACCTTC. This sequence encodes CASSHGTGRDYGYTF.

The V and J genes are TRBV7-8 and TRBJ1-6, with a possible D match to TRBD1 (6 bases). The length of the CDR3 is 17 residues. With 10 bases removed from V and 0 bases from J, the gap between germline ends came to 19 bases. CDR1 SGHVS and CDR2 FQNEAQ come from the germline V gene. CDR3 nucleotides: TGTGCCACAGCTTATAGGGAGGGGGACTCCTATAATTCACCCCTCCACTTT. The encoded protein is CATAYREGDSYNSPLHF.

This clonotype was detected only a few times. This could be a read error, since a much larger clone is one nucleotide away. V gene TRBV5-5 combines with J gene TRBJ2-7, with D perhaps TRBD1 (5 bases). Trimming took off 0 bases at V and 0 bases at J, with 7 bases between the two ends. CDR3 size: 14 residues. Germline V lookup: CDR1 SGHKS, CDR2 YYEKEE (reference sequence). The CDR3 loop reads CASSLAGPSYEQYF. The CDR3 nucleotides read TGTGCCAGCAGCTTGGCAGGGCCCTCCTACGAGCAGTACTTC.

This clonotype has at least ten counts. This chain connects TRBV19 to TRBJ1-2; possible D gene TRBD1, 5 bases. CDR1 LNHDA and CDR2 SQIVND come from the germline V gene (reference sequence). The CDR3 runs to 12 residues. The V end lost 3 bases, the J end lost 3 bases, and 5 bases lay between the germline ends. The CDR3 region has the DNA TGTGCCAGTAGTATCAGGGACTATGGCTACACCTTC. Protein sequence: CASSIRDYGYTF. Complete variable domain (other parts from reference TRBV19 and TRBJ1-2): DGGITQSPKYLFRKEGQNVTLSCEQNLNHDAMYWYRQDPGQGLRLIYYSQIVNDFQKGDIAEGYSVSREKKESFPLTVTSAQKNPTAFYLCASSIRDYGYTFGSGTRLTVV.

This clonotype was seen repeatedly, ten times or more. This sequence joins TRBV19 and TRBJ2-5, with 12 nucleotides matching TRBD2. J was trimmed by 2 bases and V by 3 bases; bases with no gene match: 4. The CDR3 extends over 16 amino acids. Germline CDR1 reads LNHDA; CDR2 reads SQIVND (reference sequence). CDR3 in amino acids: CASSMAGLAGQETQYF. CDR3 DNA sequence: TGTGCCAGTAGTATGGCCGGACTAGCGGGGCAAGAGACCCAGTACTTC.

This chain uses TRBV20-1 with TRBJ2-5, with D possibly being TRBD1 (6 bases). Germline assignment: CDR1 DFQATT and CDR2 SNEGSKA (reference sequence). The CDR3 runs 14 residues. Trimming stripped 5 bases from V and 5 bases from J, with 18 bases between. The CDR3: CSAFPGQASETQYF. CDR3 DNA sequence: TGCAGTGCTTTCCCGGGACAAGCGTCTGAGACCCAGTACTTC.

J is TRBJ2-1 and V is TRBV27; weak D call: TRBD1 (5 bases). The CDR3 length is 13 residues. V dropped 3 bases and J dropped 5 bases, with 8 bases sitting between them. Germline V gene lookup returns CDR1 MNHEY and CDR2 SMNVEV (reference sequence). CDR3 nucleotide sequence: TGTGCCAGCAGTTTCCAAGGGGACAATGAGCAGTTCTTC. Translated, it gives CASSFQGDNEQFF.

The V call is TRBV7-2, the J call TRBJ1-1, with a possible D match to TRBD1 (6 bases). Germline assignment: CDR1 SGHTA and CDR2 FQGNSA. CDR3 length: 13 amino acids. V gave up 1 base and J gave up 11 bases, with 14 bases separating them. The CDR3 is CASSLGAGAFAFF. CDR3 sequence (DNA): TGTGCCAGCAGCTTAGGGGCGGGGGCGTTTGCTTTCTTT.

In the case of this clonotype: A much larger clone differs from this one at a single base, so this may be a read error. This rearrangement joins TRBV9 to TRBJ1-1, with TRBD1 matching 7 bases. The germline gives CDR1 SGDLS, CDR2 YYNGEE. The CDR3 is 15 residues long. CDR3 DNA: TGTGCCAGCAGCGTAGGACCGACAGGGAACGCTGAAGCTTTCTTT. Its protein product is CASSVGPTGNAEAFF.

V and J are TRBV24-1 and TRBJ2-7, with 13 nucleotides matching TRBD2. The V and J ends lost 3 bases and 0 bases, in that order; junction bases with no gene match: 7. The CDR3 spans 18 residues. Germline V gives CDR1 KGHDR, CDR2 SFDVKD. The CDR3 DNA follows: TGTGCCACCAGTGATCCCGGGACTAGCGGGATTAGCTCCTACGAGCAGTACTTC. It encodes CATSDPGTSGISSYEQYF.

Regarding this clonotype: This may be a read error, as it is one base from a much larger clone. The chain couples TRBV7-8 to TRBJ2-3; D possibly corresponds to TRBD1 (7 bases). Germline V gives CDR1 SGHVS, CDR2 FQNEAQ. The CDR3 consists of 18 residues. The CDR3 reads CASSPQGGRGSGTHTQYF. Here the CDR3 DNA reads TGTGCCAGCAGCCCCCAGGGAGGCAGGGGGTCGGGCACACATACGCAGTATTTT.

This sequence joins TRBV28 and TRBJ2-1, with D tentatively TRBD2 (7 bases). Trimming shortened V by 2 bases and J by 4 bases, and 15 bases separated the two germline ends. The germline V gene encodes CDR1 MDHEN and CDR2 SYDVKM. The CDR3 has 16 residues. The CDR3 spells CASSLPRGRGYNEQFF. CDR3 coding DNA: TGTGCCAGCAGTTTACCCCGTGGGAGGGGGTACAATGAGCAGTTCTTC.

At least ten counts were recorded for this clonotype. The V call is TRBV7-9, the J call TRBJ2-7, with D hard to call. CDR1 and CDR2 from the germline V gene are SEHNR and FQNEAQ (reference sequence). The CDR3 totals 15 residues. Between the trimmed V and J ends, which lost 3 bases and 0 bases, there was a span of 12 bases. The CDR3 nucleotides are TGTGCCAGCAGCTTGGATATTGGAACCTCCTACGAGCAGTACTTC. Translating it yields CASSLDIGTSYEQYF. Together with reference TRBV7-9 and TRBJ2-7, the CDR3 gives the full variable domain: DTGVSQNPRHKITKRGQNVTFRCDPISEHNRLYWYRQTLGQGPEFLTYFQNEAQLEKSRLLSDRFSAERPKGSFSTLEIQRTEQGDSAMYLCASSLDIGTSYEQYFGPGTRLTVT.

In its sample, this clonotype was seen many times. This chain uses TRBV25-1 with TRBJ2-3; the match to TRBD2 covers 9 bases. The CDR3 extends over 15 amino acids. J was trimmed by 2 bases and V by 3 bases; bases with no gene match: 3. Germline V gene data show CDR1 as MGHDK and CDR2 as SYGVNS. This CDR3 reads CASSEIAGDTDTQYF. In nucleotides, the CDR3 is TGTGCCAGCAGTGAGATAGCGGGAGACACAGATACGCAGTATTTT.

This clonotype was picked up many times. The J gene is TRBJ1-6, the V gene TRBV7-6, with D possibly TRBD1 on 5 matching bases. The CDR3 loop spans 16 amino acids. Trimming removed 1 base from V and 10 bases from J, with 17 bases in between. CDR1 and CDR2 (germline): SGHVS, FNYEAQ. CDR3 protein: CASSLGGRAAESPLHF. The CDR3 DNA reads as TGTGCCAGCAGCTTAGGGGGCAGGGCCGCGGAGTCACCCCTCCACTTT.